This TCR beta chain comes out of a study of shared clonotypes between healthy human individuals. Libraries were prepared by immunoSEQ multiplex PCR; TCRdb keeps only in-frame clonotypes and omits some of them. This repertoire shows about 330,000 clones, around 67% found once; its top ten account for around a tenth. This receptor was obtained from a man younger than 40 in good health. Sequenced material: memory CD4+ T cells sorted from blood. Noted subset: CD45RA-negative fraction.

CDR3 sequence: CASSPTGTGEGYTF. CDR3 nucleotide sequence: TGTGCCAGCAGCCCGACTGGGACAGGGGAAGGCTACACCTTC. This rearrangement joins TRBV7-9 to TRBJ1-2; TRBD1 agrees at 10 bases. There are 14 residues in the CDR3. The J segment lost 8 bases and the V segment lost 5 bases, leaving 8 bases of the junction unmatched. CDR1 is SEHNR, CDR2 FQNEAQ, per germline (reference sequence).